The next 6 T cell receptor beta chains were all read from a single sample in a study of Tregs in tolerant kidney transplant recipients. The table came from immunoSEQ multiplex PCR; TCRdb's copy has only in-frame clones and leaves some out. The table has 50,000 to 75,000 clones, approximately 83% seen once. This sample comprised Tregs from blood, obtained before the transplant. Receptor source: a human donor who received a combined kidney and bone marrow transplant.

The chain combines TRBV15 with TRBJ2-1; D might be TRBD1 or TRBD2, each matching 5 bases. Germline V gives CDR1 LNHNV, CDR2 YYDKDF (reference sequence). The CDR3 extends over 17 amino acids. V was pared by 0 bases and J by 0 bases, with 12 bases between. CDR3 nucleotides: TGTGCCACCAGCAGAGATCGGGGCAGCCGCTCCTACAATGAGCAGTTCTTC. Translation gives CATSRDRGSRSYNEQFF.

The chain joins TRBV5-1 to TRBJ2-5; D ambiguous. Germline V lookup: CDR1 SGHRS, CDR2 YFSETQ. V lost 4 bases to trimming and J lost 1 base, with 5 bases between them. The CDR3 extends over 12 amino acids. The chain's CDR3 is CASSRSQETQYF. The DNA of the CDR3 is TGCGCCAGCAGCAGGAGCCAAGAGACCCAGTACTTC.

This chain uses TRBV6-5 with TRBJ1-2; 7 bases are shared with TRBD1. The CDR3 spans 16 residues. Trimming at V came to 4 bases and at J to 5 bases, leaving 13 bases not matched to a gene. In germline, CDR1 is MNHEY, CDR2 SVGAGI. CDR3 loop: CASSFALYRDRYGYTF. DNA for the CDR3: TGTGCCAGCAGTTTCGCCCTATACCGGGACAGATATGGCTACACCTTC.

This sequence joins TRBV14 and TRBJ2-7; tentative D call: TRBD1 (6 bases). Trimming removed 4 bases from V and 0 bases from J, with 13 bases in between. The CDR3 length is 15 residues. CDR1 and CDR2 (germline): SGHDN, FVKESK. This chain's CDR3 is CASSPIQGLSYEQYF. The DNA of the CDR3 is TGTGCCAGCAGCCCTATACAGGGCCTCTCCTACGAGCAGTACTTC.

The chain links TRBV5-1 to TRBJ2-1, with D perhaps TRBD1 or TRBD2 (5 bases each). The CDR3 covers 15 residues. The germline gives CDR1 SGHRS, CDR2 YFSETQ. Trimming removed 3 bases at V and 9 bases at J, with 19 bases between. CDR3 nucleotides: TGCGCCAGCAGCTCGGACGGCAGGGTGGGGAGTGAGCAGTTCTTC. As protein: CASSSDGRVGSEQFF.

The CDR3 DNA follows: TGCGCCAGCAGCCAAGCAATCCGCGGAAGCTCCCAAGAGACCCAGTACTTC. Translated, it gives CASSQAIRGSSQETQYF. This chain connects TRBV4-3 to TRBJ2-5; D is undetermined. Germline V gene lookup returns CDR1 LGHNA and CDR2 YSLEER. The CDR3 is 17 residues long. Trimming removed 1 base at V and 1 base at J, with 16 bases between.